This T cell receptor (beta chain) derives from a study of blood T cell repertoires in COVID-19. Turning to the study itself: There were acute and convalescent COVID-19 samples, and they came from the United States, Italy and Spain. T cells, B-cell-depleted T cells, or PBMCs supplied cDNA or gDNA.

Methods used by the authors: Estimates of nucleated cell counts were drawn from the amplification of reference gene primers. Generated by immunoSEQ multiplex PCR, the TCRdb table keeps only in-frame clones and is missing some. V and J calls and clone size are as listed in that table; D and trimming were resolved from the DNA. The repertoire holds some 200,000 clones, with about 86% as singletons. This TCR derives from a man aged 25 to 40 with active or convalescent COVID-19. Source material: peripheral blood.

The CDR3 sequence is CASSPMGTSGGQNIQYF. CDR3 sequence (DNA): TGTGCCAGCAGCCCAATGGGGACTAGCGGGGGTCAAAACATTCAGTACTTC. The rearrangement uses TRBV14 and TRBJ2-4, with 14 nucleotides matching TRBD2. Germline V gives CDR1 SGHDN, CDR2 FVKESK. The CDR3 length is 17 residues. V was clipped by 4 bases and J by 5 bases; unmatched bases: 7.